The 6 T cell receptor beta chains listed next were all sequenced from one sample in a study of identical twins. TCRdb called the 5' RACE reads again in MiXCR, with one record for every CDR3 protein. The sample contains hundreds of thousands of distinct CDR3 sequences, approximately 21% of which appear only once. The same data also went into a second study, on T cells expressing NK-cell markers.

Sequencing used PBMCs. Source of these receptors: a woman aged 18-29 years in good health.

This clonotype has just a few counts. The chain has TRBV10-1 and TRBJ2-2; D tentatively fits TRBD1 or TRBD2 (6 bases each). CDR1 WNHNN and CDR2 SYGVQD come from the germline V gene (reference sequence). The CDR3 extends over 14 amino acids. Between the trimmed V and J ends, which lost 6 bases and 4 bases, there was a span of 12 bases. In DNA form, the CDR3 reads TGCGCCAGCAGGGAGGGGGTCGGCACCGGGGAGCTGTTTTTT. It translates to CASREGVGTGELFF.

The chain uses TRBV20-1 and TRBJ1-4; 7 bases are a match to TRBD1. Germline V gene lookup returns CDR1 DFQATT and CDR2 SNEGSKA (reference sequence). The CDR3 runs 15 residues. The trim removed 3 bases at V and 7 bases at J, leaving 11 bases unmatched. In DNA form, the CDR3 reads TGCAGTGCTAGGGGATTCAGGGGGATTCCTGAAAAACTGTTTTTT. Protein sequence: CSARGFRGIPEKLFF.

The chain is built from TRBV7-2 and TRBJ2-3; 10 nucleotides match TRBD2. V lost 7 bases to trimming and J lost 8 bases; unmatched junction nucleotides: 15. The CDR3 totals 16 residues. Germline CDR1 SGHTA, CDR2 FQGNSA. CDR3 DNA: TGTGCCAGCACCCAAGTCACTAGCGGGACTGGGGGTACGCAGTATTTT. Translation gives CASTQVTSGTGGTQYF.

Only one count was recorded for this clonotype. The chain uses TRBV11-3 and TRBJ2-5, with D tentatively TRBD2 (6 bases). The V end lost 6 bases, the J end lost 5 bases, and 19 bases lay between the germline ends. The CDR3 length is 15 residues. Germline CDR1 SGHNT, CDR2 YENEEA. CDR3 nucleotide sequence: TGTGCCAGCAGGTTGCGGGATCTTCTTGGGGAGACCCAGTACTTC. The encoded protein is CASRLRDLLGETQYF.

On this clonotype: A much more abundant neighbour one base away suggests this may be a read error. V is TRBV6-1 and J is TRBJ2-3; D tentatively fits TRBD1 or TRBD2 (7 bases each). The germline CDR1 and CDR2 sequences are MNHNS and SASEGT. This CDR3 spans 15 amino acids. CDR3 amino acids: CPSSRTGEGTDTQYF. The CDR3 DNA reads as TGTCCCAGCAGTAGAACAGGGGAGGGTACAGATACGCAGTATTTT.

The chain employs TRBV5-1 and TRBJ2-7; no reliable D call. Germline assignment: CDR1 SGHRS and CDR2 YFSETQ. The CDR3 runs 12 residues. The V gene lost 2 bases and the J gene lost 7 bases, with 10 bases spanning the gap. CDR3 bases: TGCGCCAGCAGCTTCCCCCGAGGTGAGCAGTACTTC. It specifies CASSFPRGEQYF.